This record concerns one T cell receptor beta chain sequence. The data were obtained in a study of patients and donors after allogeneic stem cell transplantation. TCRdb passed the RT-PCR reads through MiXCR, listing each CDR3 protein once. The sample holds tens of thousands of distinct CDR3 sequences, around 49% seen once. The trim removed 5 bases at V and 4 bases at J, leaving 7 bases unmatched. CDR3 length: 15 residues. Germline lookup yields CDR1 SGHAT and CDR2 FQNNGV. V gene TRBV11-2 combines with J gene TRBJ2-7; 11 nucleotides align to TRBD1. The sequence derives from a human donor who was either an allogeneic HSCT recipient or a stem cell or donor lymphocyte infusion donor (not recorded which). It is not recorded whose cells these are; they may come from a transplant donor. Sequenced material: blood, either unsorted or a sorted T cell fraction (not recorded which). The CDR3, as DNA: TGTGCCAGCAGCCAGGGGACAGGGGGACTGTACGAGCAGTACTTC. This gives the protein CASSQGTGGLYEQYF.